This T cell receptor (beta chain) comes out of a study of OX40 agonist ivuxolimab in advanced cancers. Study-wide background: The study gave patients intravenous ivuxolimab at 0.01 to 10 mg/kg every 2 weeks. Eligibility admitted prior anti-PD-1, anti-PD-L1 or anti-CTLA-4 therapy; around 42% had some.

Profiling relied on immunoSEQ multiplex PCR, and the TCRdb table lists in-frame clones only, not all of them. Here the sample spans tens of thousands of clones, 70% to 90% being singletons. V lost 6 bases and J lost 0, with 8 bases in between. There are 14 residues in the CDR3. The germline gives CDR1 SGHAT, CDR2 FQDESV (reference sequence). The receptor's source is an adult with an advanced solid tumor such as melanoma, head and neck, liver or kidney cancer. This chain connects TRBV11-1 to TRBJ2-2; D remains ambiguous. Sequencing used CD4+ or CD8+ T cells sorted from blood, obtained in a trial of the OX40 agonist ivuxolimab. In DNA, the CDR3 is TGTGCCAGCAGACTTACAGCGAACACCGGGGAGCTGTTTTTT. Its translation is CASRLTANTGELFF.